The rows below give T cell receptor beta chains drawn from one sample of a study of T-cell memory formation after mild COVID-19. TCRdb passed the 5' RACE reads through MiXCR, listing each CDR3 protein once. This table has 350,000 to 500,000 distinct CDR3 sequences, 20% to 30% appearing once. Sequencing used PBMCs or a T cell subset sorted from them (not recorded which). Every receptor here comes from an adult woman who had mild COVID-19 (a few samples of this study predate the infection). Cell type and time point are not known. The CDR3 runs from the conserved cysteine through the conserved F or W. A D gene is named only where the DNA matches it firmly. The size field is filled for only some rows; it gives once, few, many or a size class.

v_gene	abundance	d_gene	j_gene	CDR3nt	CDR3aa
TRBV27	-	-	TRBJ1-1	TGTGCCAGCAGTTTAATGAGGGCGAACACTGAAGCTTTCTTT	CASSLMRANTEAFF
TRBV4-2	-	TRBD2	TRBJ2-3	TGTGCCAGCAGCCAATCAACCCTCACTAGCGGGGGACGCACAGATACGCAGTATTTT	CASSQSTLTSGGRTDTQYF
TRBV20-1	few	-	TRBJ2-3	TGCAGTGCTAGGTCGATGGATACGCAGTATTTT	CSARSMDTQYF
TRBV24-1	-	-	TRBJ2-7	TGTGCCACCAGTGATCAAACAGGGTTCTACGAGCAGTACTTC	CATSDQTGFYEQYF
TRBV5-5	-	-	TRBJ1-1	TGTGCCAGCAGCGACCAGGGGAAGGTGAACACTGAAGCTTTCTTT	CASSDQGKVNTEAFF
TRBV19	-	TRBD1	TRBJ1-2	TGTGCCAGTATCAATACGGGACAGACATATGGCTACACCTTC	CASINTGQTYGYTF
TRBV20-1	few	-	TRBJ2-1	TGCAGTGCCGTCACTACGGATGAGCAGTTCTTC	CSAVTTDEQFF
TRBV14	-	TRBD2	TRBJ2-1	TGTGCCAGCAGTAACCGGGACTACCCATCCTACAATGAGCAGTTCTTC	CASSNRDYPSYNEQFF
TRBV4-3	few	-	TRBJ2-7	TGCGCCAGCAGCCAGAATAGCGACGAGCAGTACTTC	CASSQNSDEQYF
TRBV3-1	few	TRBD2	TRBJ2-1	TGTGCCAGCAGCCGTATTGTAGCGGGTATCCCATACAATGAGCAGTTCTTC	CASSRIVAGIPYNEQFF
TRBV7-6	few	-	TRBJ2-3	TGTGCCAGCAGCTTGACTGGGGTGGCAGATACGCAGTATTTT	CASSLTGVADTQYF
TRBV25-1	many	-	TRBJ2-5	TGTGCCAGCGGTGGGGAGACCCAGTACTTC	CASGGETQYF
TRBV7-6	few	TRBD2	TRBJ2-1	TGTGCCAGCAGCATACTAGCGGGAGTTTATGAGCAGTTCTTC	CASSILAGVYEQFF
TRBV29-1	few	-	TRBJ2-1	TGCAGCGTCCCCTGGATTGGGGGGACCTCCTACAATGAGCAGTTCTTC	CSVPWIGGTSYNEQFF
TRBV12-3/TRBV12-4	-	-	TRBJ1-1	TGTGCCAGCGGGGTGAAAGGTGGCACTGAAGCTTTCTTT	CASGVKGGTEAFF
TRBV4-1	few	-	TRBJ2-7	TGCGCCAGCAGCCAAGAAGGTGGCCCCGCGAGCTCCTACGAGCAGTACTTC	CASSQEGGPASSYEQYF
TRBV28	many	-	TRBJ2-7	TGTGCCAGCAGTTTTTTCGGTCACCGCTCCTACGAGCAGTACTTC	CASSFFGHRSYEQYF
TRBV5-6	many	TRBD1	TRBJ1-5	TGTGCCAGCAGCCTCTCTGGACAGGTAGTACAGCCCCAGCATTTT	CASSLSGQVVQPQHF
TRBV6-5	few	TRBD2	TRBJ2-1	TGTGCCAGCAGTTCGGGACTAGATGACAATGAGCAGTTCTTC	CASSSGLDDNEQFF
TRBV7-8	few	-	TRBJ1-6	TGTGCCAGCAGAGGGGGTGACGCCTATAATTCACCCCTCCACTTT	CASRGGDAYNSPLHF
TRBV6-5	-	-	TRBJ1-1	TGTGCCAGCAGTTACTCGAGGCGGGGGTTCACTGAAGCTTTCTTT	CASSYSRRGFTEAFF
TRBV5-1	-	-	TRBJ2-5	TGCGCCAGCAGCTTGGAGCGGGACAGCCAAGAGACCCAGTACTTC	CASSLERDSQETQYF
TRBV6-1	few	-	TRBJ2-3	TGTGCCAGCAGTGAGTTCTATACAGATACGCAGTATTTT	CASSEFYTDTQYF
TRBV7-9	few	TRBD2	TRBJ2-7	TGTGCCAGCAGCTCTAGCGGCCGCTACGAGCAGTACTTC	CASSSSGRYEQYF
TRBV9	few	-	TRBJ2-1	TGTGCCAGCAGCGTCGGAGCGGAAAATGAGCAGTTCTTC	CASSVGAENEQFF